Listed below are T cell receptor beta chains from one sample, sequenced in a study of cytomegalovirus exposure and HLA in healthy donors. This table comes from immunoSEQ multiplex PCR, and its TCRdb copy is limited to in-frame clones, with some not included. The sample includes about 180,000 clones, over 60% of them seen just once. Sequenced input: PBMCs. These receptors all stem from a man between 18 and 35 years old in good health and CMV-seronegative. Both conserved end residues are part of each CDR3. The D gene is left open where the match is weak. Clone size is shown for a subset of rows, as once, few, many or a class of expanded clone.

clone_size: -; j_call: TRBJ2-7; v_call: TRBV9; d_call: -; cdr3_nt: TGTGCCAGCAGCGTAGGCGCAGGGGAACCCTACGAGCAGTACTTC; cdr3_aa: CASSVGAGEPYEQYF
clone_size: -; j_call: TRBJ2-5; v_call: TRBV7-2; d_call: TRBD1; cdr3_nt: TGTGCCAGCAGCCCCCATCGGACAGGGGGGCAAGAGACCCAGTACTTC; cdr3_aa: CASSPHRTGGQETQYF
clone_size: once; j_call: TRBJ2-3; v_call: TRBV28; d_call: TRBD1; cdr3_nt: TGTGCCAGCATTCCAGGGGGCCGCGGCACAGATACGCAGTATTTT; cdr3_aa: CASIPGGRGTDTQYF
clone_size: once; j_call: TRBJ2-1; v_call: TRBV5-1; d_call: TRBD2; cdr3_nt: TGCGCCAGCAGCTTGGCCCAACTAGCGGGGCGATACGATGAGCAGTTCTTC; cdr3_aa: CASSLAQLAGRYDEQFF
clone_size: few; j_call: TRBJ1-2; v_call: TRBV30; d_call: -; cdr3_nt: TGTGCCTGGAGTCCCGATTATCAGGGGTTGGGCTATGGCTACACCTTC; cdr3_aa: CAWSPDYQGLGYGYTF
clone_size: -; j_call: TRBJ1-6; v_call: TRBV2; d_call: -; cdr3_nt: TGTGCCAGCATCCAAGGCGGGAGTCTTAATTCACCCCTCCACTTT; cdr3_aa: CASIQGGSLNSPLHF
clone_size: -; j_call: TRBJ2-7; v_call: TRBV7-9; d_call: TRBD1; cdr3_nt: TGTGCCAGCAGCCAGACAGGGCCCCCGTACTTC; cdr3_aa: CASSQTGPPYF
clone_size: once; j_call: TRBJ1-2; v_call: TRBV5-4; d_call: TRBD1; cdr3_nt: TGTGCCAGCAGCGGACAGGGAAAGGAGTCCTATGGCTACACCTTC; cdr3_aa: CASSGQGKESYGYTF
clone_size: -; j_call: TRBJ1-2; v_call: TRBV30; d_call: -; cdr3_nt: TGTGCCTGGTCCCAAAGATTAGCTAACTATGGCTACACCTTC; cdr3_aa: CAWSQRLANYGYTF
clone_size: -; j_call: TRBJ2-5; v_call: TRBV9; d_call: -; cdr3_nt: TGTGCCAGCAGCGTGGAGGGGTGGGAGACCCAGTACTTC; cdr3_aa: CASSVEGWETQYF
clone_size: -; j_call: TRBJ2-5; v_call: TRBV7-3; d_call: TRBD2; cdr3_nt: TGTGCCAGCAGCCCGTCCGGGGGGGCGGGGGAGACCCAGTACTTC; cdr3_aa: CASSPSGGAGETQYF
clone_size: -; j_call: TRBJ1-2; v_call: TRBV15; d_call: -; cdr3_nt: TGTGCCACCAGCAGAGATAGAAGCAGGAACACTAACTATGGCTACACCTTC; cdr3_aa: CATSRDRSRNTNYGYTF
clone_size: -; j_call: TRBJ2-1; v_call: TRBV6-5; d_call: TRBD2; cdr3_nt: TGTGCCAGCAGCTTAGCGGGAAACAATGAGCAGTTCTTC; cdr3_aa: CASSLAGNNEQFF
clone_size: -; j_call: TRBJ2-3; v_call: TRBV29-1; d_call: -; cdr3_nt: TGCAGCGCGAAAATCGGGGGGCCATTCACAGATACGCAGTATTTT; cdr3_aa: CSAKIGGPFTDTQYF
clone_size: -; j_call: TRBJ2-1; v_call: TRBV28; d_call: TRBD1; cdr3_nt: TGTGCCAGCAGTTTACCGGGACAGGGTTCGGATGAGCAGTTCTTC; cdr3_aa: CASSLPGQGSDEQFF
clone_size: -; j_call: TRBJ1-5; v_call: TRBV30; d_call: -; cdr3_nt: TGTGCCTGGAGTCGGGGGGGACAGCCCCAGCATTTT; cdr3_aa: CAWSRGGQPQHF
clone_size: few; j_call: TRBJ2-5; v_call: TRBV4-2; d_call: -; cdr3_nt: TGTGCCAGCAGCCAACCCGAGGGTTTACAAGAGACCCAGTACTTC; cdr3_aa: CASSQPEGLQETQYF
clone_size: few; j_call: TRBJ2-2; v_call: TRBV10-3; d_call: TRBD1; cdr3_nt: TGTGCCATCAGCCCGGGACAGGGTGGGACCGGGGAGCTGTTTTTT; cdr3_aa: CAISPGQGGTGELFF
clone_size: -; j_call: TRBJ2-3; v_call: TRBV14; d_call: -; cdr3_nt: TGTGCCAGCAGCCAAGGGGGGCCCACAGATACGCAGTATTTT; cdr3_aa: CASSQGGPTDTQYF
clone_size: few; j_call: TRBJ1-5; v_call: TRBV30; d_call: -; cdr3_nt: TGTGCCTGGAGTATGAGGGCTGGTGGACCCCAGCATTTT; cdr3_aa: CAWSMRAGGPQHF
clone_size: -; j_call: TRBJ2-7; v_call: TRBV6-4; d_call: TRBD1; cdr3_nt: TGTGCCAGCAGTGACCCTTCTGACAGGGTCTACCACGAGCAGTACTTC; cdr3_aa: CASSDPSDRVYHEQYF
clone_size: -; j_call: TRBJ2-7; v_call: TRBV6-1; d_call: TRBD2; cdr3_nt: TGTGCCAGCTCCCGGGGTAGCGGGGGATACGAGCAGTACTTC; cdr3_aa: CASSRGSGGYEQYF
clone_size: -; j_call: TRBJ2-7; v_call: TRBV19; d_call: -; cdr3_nt: TGTGCCAGTAGTCCCACCTCGGGGTACGAGCAGTACTTC; cdr3_aa: CASSPTSGYEQYF
clone_size: -; j_call: TRBJ1-2; v_call: TRBV20-1; d_call: -; cdr3_nt: TGCAGTGCTAGGGAGGGTGGCTACACCTTC; cdr3_aa: CSAREGGYTF
clone_size: -; j_call: TRBJ1-5; v_call: TRBV7-9; d_call: TRBD1; cdr3_nt: TGTTCCAGCAGTTTACAGGGGCAGCCCCAGCATTTT; cdr3_aa: CSSSLQGQPQHF
clone_size: -; j_call: TRBJ2-6; v_call: TRBV6-5; d_call: -; cdr3_nt: TGTGCCAGCAGTTACTGGGTTACTGGGGCCAACGTCCTGCCTTTC; cdr3_aa: CASSYWVTGANVLPF
clone_size: -; j_call: TRBJ2-1; v_call: TRBV30; d_call: TRBD2; cdr3_nt: TGTGCCTGGGCCACGGGGGGCTACAATGAGCAGTTCTTC; cdr3_aa: CAWATGGYNEQFF
clone_size: -; j_call: TRBJ2-3; v_call: TRBV13; d_call: -; cdr3_nt: TGTGCCAGCAGCTTCGGACTCTTTTCGGGCGATACGCAGTATTTT; cdr3_aa: CASSFGLFSGDTQYF
clone_size: -; j_call: TRBJ1-5; v_call: TRBV28; d_call: -; cdr3_nt: TGTGCCACCCAGGGAAACAGCAATCAGCCCCAGCATTTT; cdr3_aa: CATQGNSNQPQHF
clone_size: -; j_call: TRBJ2-3; v_call: TRBV5-4; d_call: TRBD2; cdr3_nt: TGTGCCAGCAGCCCCAGGACTAGCGGGGGGGCTAACACAGATACGCAGTATTTT; cdr3_aa: CASSPRTSGGANTDTQYF
clone_size: -; j_call: TRBJ1-2; v_call: TRBV28; d_call: -; cdr3_nt: TGTGCCAGCAGGGGAGCAGGAGGGTCCAACTATGGCTACACCTTC; cdr3_aa: CASRGAGGSNYGYTF
clone_size: few; j_call: TRBJ1-5; v_call: TRBV30; d_call: TRBD1; cdr3_nt: TGTGCCTGGAGTCCACAGGGGCAAGGTAATCAGCCCCAGCATTTT; cdr3_aa: CAWSPQGQGNQPQHF
clone_size: -; j_call: TRBJ2-6; v_call: TRBV4-1; d_call: TRBD2; cdr3_nt: TGCGCCAGCAGCCCCAGCGGGAGCTCTGGGGCCAACGTCCTGACTTTC; cdr3_aa: CASSPSGSSGANVLTF
clone_size: -; j_call: TRBJ1-4; v_call: TRBV5-5; d_call: -; cdr3_nt: TGTGCCAGCAGCCCCTCTTCAACTAATGAAAAACTGTTTTTT; cdr3_aa: CASSPSSTNEKLFF
clone_size: -; j_call: TRBJ1-2; v_call: TRBV5-8; d_call: TRBD1; cdr3_nt: TGTGCCAGCAGCCCGGACAGGGTCTATGGCTACACCTTC; cdr3_aa: CASSPDRVYGYTF
clone_size: few; j_call: TRBJ2-7; v_call: TRBV5-1; d_call: -; cdr3_nt: TGCGCCAGCAGCCCGGAGTCCTGGTCCCACGAGCAGTACTTC; cdr3_aa: CASSPESWSHEQYF
clone_size: -; j_call: TRBJ2-6; v_call: TRBV7-3; d_call: -; cdr3_nt: TGTGCCAGCAGCTTAGTCCAGGCCTCTGGGGCCAACGTCCTGACTTTC; cdr3_aa: CASSLVQASGANVLTF
clone_size: -; j_call: TRBJ2-7; v_call: TRBV19; d_call: -; cdr3_nt: TGTGCCAGTAGTATCGGTCCGGGACGGGGGACCTACGAGCAGTACTTC; cdr3_aa: CASSIGPGRGTYEQYF
clone_size: -; j_call: TRBJ1-5; v_call: TRBV7-2; d_call: TRBD1; cdr3_nt: TGTGCCAGCAGCCAGGGGGATAGCAATCAGCCCCAGCATTTT; cdr3_aa: CASSQGDSNQPQHF
clone_size: few; j_call: TRBJ1-5; v_call: TRBV6-1; d_call: TRBD1; cdr3_nt: TGTGCCAGCAGTGAAGGGACAGGGGTAGGCAATCAGCCCCAGCATTTT; cdr3_aa: CASSEGTGVGNQPQHF
clone_size: -; j_call: TRBJ1-3; v_call: TRBV7-8; d_call: -; cdr3_nt: TGTGCCAGCAGCCCGCTAACCCCTGGCTCTGGAAACACCATATATTTT; cdr3_aa: CASSPLTPGSGNTIYF
clone_size: -; j_call: TRBJ2-4; v_call: TRBV11-2; d_call: -; cdr3_nt: TGTGCCAGCAGCCCCCTAGTCAAAAACATTCAGTACTTC; cdr3_aa: CASSPLVKNIQYF
clone_size: -; j_call: TRBJ2-3; v_call: TRBV2; d_call: -; cdr3_nt: TGTGCCAGCAGCCCCAGGCGGGGGCCGACAGATACGCAGTATTTT; cdr3_aa: CASSPRRGPTDTQYF
clone_size: -; j_call: TRBJ1-2; v_call: TRBV7-9; d_call: TRBD1; cdr3_nt: TGTTCCAGCAGCCAAGGGGGACAGGGTGGAAACTATGCTGGCTACACCTTC; cdr3_aa: CSSSQGGQGGNYAGYTF
clone_size: -; j_call: TRBJ2-3; v_call: TRBV7-2; d_call: -; cdr3_nt: TGTGCCAGCAGACGGGGGGCTAGCGTATCAGATACGCAGTATTTT; cdr3_aa: CASRRGASVSDTQYF
clone_size: -; j_call: TRBJ2-3; v_call: TRBV25-1; d_call: -; cdr3_nt: TGTGCCAGCAGGCGGGGACAGTCGCGGTCGAGGGTTTCAGATACGCAGTATTTT; cdr3_aa: CASRRGQSRSRVSDTQYF
clone_size: -; j_call: TRBJ2-5; v_call: TRBV5-6; d_call: -; cdr3_nt: TGTGCCAGCAGCTTGATATACGGGGCCCAGTACTTC; cdr3_aa: CASSLIYGAQYF
clone_size: -; j_call: TRBJ1-1; v_call: TRBV10-3; d_call: -; cdr3_nt: TGTGCCATCTCGGGGGGTACGGCTGAAGCTTTCTTT; cdr3_aa: CAISGGTAEAFF
clone_size: -; j_call: TRBJ1-2; v_call: TRBV5-4; d_call: -; cdr3_nt: TGTGCCAGCAGCTTGTGGAGGGATGGCTACACCTTC; cdr3_aa: CASSLWRDGYTF
clone_size: once; j_call: TRBJ1-2; v_call: TRBV2; d_call: -; cdr3_nt: TGTGCCAGCAGTCAGGGAAACTATGGCTACACCTTC; cdr3_aa: CASSQGNYGYTF
clone_size: -; j_call: TRBJ2-1; v_call: TRBV28; d_call: -; cdr3_nt: TGTGCCAGCAGTCGCTCGTGGGGGGTCTACAATGAGCAGTTCTTC; cdr3_aa: CASSRSWGVYNEQFF
clone_size: -; j_call: TRBJ2-1; v_call: TRBV23-1; d_call: -; cdr3_nt: TGCGCCAGCAGTCAATTATACGGGGGGCGCAGCGATGAGCAGTTCTTC; cdr3_aa: CASSQLYGGRSDEQFF
clone_size: -; j_call: TRBJ1-6; v_call: TRBV9; d_call: -; cdr3_nt: TGTGCCAGCCAAGACAGCTATAATTCACCCCTCCACTTT; cdr3_aa: CASQDSYNSPLHF
clone_size: few; j_call: TRBJ1-4; v_call: TRBV10-2; d_call: -; cdr3_nt: TGCGCCAGTACAACACACCCGTCGGAAAAACTGTTTTTT; cdr3_aa: CASTTHPSEKLFF
clone_size: -; j_call: TRBJ2-6; v_call: TRBV28; d_call: -; cdr3_nt: TGTGCCAGCGGTTCTACTTTGGGGGCGCGAGGGGCCAACGTCCTGACTTTC; cdr3_aa: CASGSTLGARGANVLTF